These 4 T cell receptor beta chains were sequenced from one sample in a study of T cell responses to AZD1222 COVID-19 vaccine (dated by TCRdb to the early 2020s). Libraries came from the immunoSEQ multiplex PCR assay. The table was pulled from immuneACCESS by TCRdb, which kept in-frame rearrangements only. Such tables lose some clones; where checked, under half of the loss comes from unresolved V genes, and the rest has no known cause. Present in this sample are around 80,000 clones, 70% to 90% of which were seen just once. Of the sample, about 10% is held by the ten largest clones. Reading the label with the study, this specimen's time point is: about 28 days (+/-7) after the second vaccine dose. Sequenced here: peripheral blood, sampled 28 days after the second AZD1222 dose. These receptors were collected from an adult who received the AZD1222 COVID-19 vaccine.

The chain links TRBV24-1 to TRBJ2-6; D is uncertain. The CDR3 consists of 12 residues. Germline V gives CDR1 KGHDR, CDR2 SFDVKD. Between the trimmed V and J ends, which lost 9 bases and 1 base, there was a span of 3 bases. The CDR3 DNA is TGTGCCACCGCATCTGGGGCCAACGTCCTGACTTTC. As protein: CATASGANVLTF.

V gene TRBV11-2 combines with J gene TRBJ1-2, with D perhaps matching TRBD1 (6 bases). V was shortened by 1 base and J by 8 bases, with 17 bases between the two germline ends. From germline, CDR1 is SGHAT and CDR2 FQNNGV. The CDR3 loop spans 15 amino acids. The CDR3 DNA follows: TGTGCCAGCAGCTTAGGGCGACAGGCCTTCGGAGGCTACACCTTC. Translation gives CASSLGRQAFGGYTF.

V usage is TRBV7-2 and J usage is TRBJ2-2, with 9 bases identical to TRBD1. The trim removed 5 bases at V and 1 base at J, leaving 5 bases unmatched. Germline values: CDR1 SGHTA, CDR2 FQGNSA. The CDR3 has 16 amino acids. The CDR3 sequence is CASSQRGQGNTGELFF. Here the CDR3 DNA reads TGTGCCAGCAGCCAGAGGGGACAGGGGAACACCGGGGAGCTGTTTTTT.

The V call is TRBV12-3 or TRBV12-4, the J call TRBJ1-3, with D unclear. V lost 6 bases, J lost 3 bases, and 3 bases lay in between. The CDR3 is 11 amino acids. Here the CDR3 reads CASRIGNTIYF. The CDR3 nucleotides are TGTGCCAGCAGGATTGGAAACACCATATATTTT.